This TCR beta chain was sequenced in a study of T cell changes during pregnancy in multiple sclerosis. The protocol was immunoSEQ multiplex PCR, while the TCRdb copy is restricted to in-frame clones and leaves out a portion. The sample lists around 45,000 clones; under 95% were seen once. The germline V and J ends were trimmed by 4 bases and 0 bases, with 16 bases remaining between them. Germline CDR1 SGHAT, CDR2 FQNNGV. The CDR3 runs 16 residues. V gene TRBV11-2 combines with J gene TRBJ2-7; D is ambiguous. Sample: CD4+ T cells from peripheral blood mononuclear cells, taken in the third trimester of pregnancy. This sequence originates from a female donor with multiple sclerosis, enrolled in a pregnancy study. In nucleotides, the CDR3 is TGTGCCAGCAGCTCCCCAGGTTTCTCTCCCTCCTACGAGCAGTACTTC. It translates to CASSSPGFSPSYEQYF.